Here is one T cell receptor beta chain with its context. Its antigen remains unidentified. The germline and genes are mouse ones. The CDR3 end falls 1 residue outside the read, so it is completed with the germline J gene. CDR1 NNHDY and CDR2 SYVADS come from the germline V gene. The CDR3 extends over 14 amino acids. V dropped 5 bases and J dropped 3; count of bases not matched to a gene: 3. This sample is drawn from a study of tissue T cells after allogeneic stem cell transplantation. The sample's time point: mouse harvest day 7 after allogeneic transplant. Each mouse received 10^7 T-cell-depleted marrow cells plus 10^6 splenic CD5+ T cells by tail vein. Survey-depth TCRbeta CDR3 sequencing reported V/J genes and productive frequencies. Method: immunoSEQ multiplex PCR; TCRdb's copy keeps in-frame clones and lacks some. Among fewer than 7,500 clones, around half were seen once, and the ten largest hold 3% to 4.5%.

Points from the study as a whole: Only a limited share of tissue TCRs appeared in blood or spleen. Anatomically similar tissues had similar TCR repertoires within each patient.

The J gene is TRBJ2-7, the V gene TRBV13-3; 12 nucleotides match TRBD2. The sequencing sample was made of gut tissue. The receptor was isolated from a female BALB/c mouse given C57BL/6 T cells with graft-versus-host disease after an allogeneic hematopoietic cell transplant. The sequenced CDR3 bases are TGTGCCAGCAGAGAGGACTGGGGGGGCTATGAACAGTAC. Its translation is CASREDWGGYEQY. The whole CDR3 is CASREDWGGYEQYF.